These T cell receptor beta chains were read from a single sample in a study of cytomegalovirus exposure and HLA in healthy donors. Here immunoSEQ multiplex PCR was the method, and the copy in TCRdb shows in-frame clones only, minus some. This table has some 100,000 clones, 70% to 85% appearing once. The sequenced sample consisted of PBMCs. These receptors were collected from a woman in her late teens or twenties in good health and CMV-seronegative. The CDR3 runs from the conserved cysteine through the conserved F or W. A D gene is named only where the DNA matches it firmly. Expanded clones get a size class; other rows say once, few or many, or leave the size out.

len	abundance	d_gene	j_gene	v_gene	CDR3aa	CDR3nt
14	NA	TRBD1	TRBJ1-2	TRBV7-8	CASSSRDRVSGYTF	TGTGCCAGCAGCTCCCGGGACAGGGTTAGCGGCTACACCTTC
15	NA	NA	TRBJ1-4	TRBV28	CASSPRRPGNEKLFF	TGTGCCAGCAGTCCACGACGACCGGGGAATGAAAAACTGTTTTTT
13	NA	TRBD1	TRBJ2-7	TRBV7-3	CASSRDRGSEQYF	TGTGCCAGCAGCCGGGACAGGGGGAGCGAGCAGTACTTC
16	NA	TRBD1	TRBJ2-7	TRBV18	CASSPTDRGPPYEQYF	TGTGCCAGCTCACCAACAGACAGGGGCCCCCCCTACGAGCAGTACTTC
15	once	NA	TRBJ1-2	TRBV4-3	CASSQEPERRYGYTF	TGCGCCAGCAGCCAAGAGCCCGAGAGGCGCTATGGCTACACCTTC
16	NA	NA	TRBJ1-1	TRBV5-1	CASSPLRAPEDTEAFF	TGCGCCAGCAGCCCTCTACGGGCCCCGGAGGACACTGAAGCTTTCTTT
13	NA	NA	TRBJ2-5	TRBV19	CASSIRRGETQYF	TGTGCCAGTAGTATACGCCGGGGTGAGACCCAGTACTTC
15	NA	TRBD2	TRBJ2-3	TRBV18	CASSPVPSGGDTQYF	TGTGCCAGCTCACCAGTGCCTAGCGGGGGTGATACGCAGTATTTT
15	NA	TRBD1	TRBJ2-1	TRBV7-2	CASSLEVSGGNEQFF	TGTGCCAGCAGCTTAGAAGTCTCAGGGGGCAATGAGCAGTTCTTC
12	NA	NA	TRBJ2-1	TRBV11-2	CASSQTGIGQFF	TGTGCCAGCAGCCAGACGGGGATTGGGCAGTTCTTC
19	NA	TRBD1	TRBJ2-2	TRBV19	CASSPRTGGLLSDTGELFF	TGTGCCAGTAGTCCACGGACAGGGGGTCTCCTCTCGGACACCGGGGAGCTGTTTTTT
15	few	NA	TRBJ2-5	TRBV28	CASRLRGGRGETQYF	TGTGCCAGCAGGCTCCGTGGGGGGAGAGGAGAGACCCAGTACTTC
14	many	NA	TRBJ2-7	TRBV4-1	CASSQDSLLYEQYF	TGCGCCAGCAGCCAAGACAGTCTACTATACGAGCAGTACTTC
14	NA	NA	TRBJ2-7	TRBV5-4	CASSFSVGPYEQYF	TGTGCCAGCAGCTTTAGCGTAGGGCCTTACGAGCAGTACTTC
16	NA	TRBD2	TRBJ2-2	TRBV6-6	CASSYLAGVRTGELFF	TGTGCCAGCAGTTATTTGGCGGGGGTTCGGACCGGGGAGCTGTTTTTT
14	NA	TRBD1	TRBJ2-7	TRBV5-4	CASSPGQDSYEQYF	TGTGCCAGCAGCCCGGGACAGGACTCCTACGAGCAGTACTTC
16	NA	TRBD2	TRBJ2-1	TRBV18	CASSPYAGGGGDEQFF	TGTGCCAGCTCACCATACGCGGGAGGAGGGGGAGATGAGCAGTTCTTC
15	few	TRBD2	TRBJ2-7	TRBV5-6	CASSTGLAKAYEQYF	TGTGCCAGCAGCACCGGACTAGCGAAGGCCTACGAGCAGTACTTC
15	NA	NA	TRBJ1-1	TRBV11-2	CASSFRLRGHTEAFF	TGTGCCAGCAGCTTTAGACTCAGGGGACACACTGAAGCTTTCTTT
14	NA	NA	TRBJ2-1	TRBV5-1	CASSFLGSTNEQFF	TGCGCCAGCAGCTTTCTGGGCAGTACCAATGAGCAGTTCTTC
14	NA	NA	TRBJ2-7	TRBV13	CASSHGQGIYEQYF	TGTGCCAGCAGCCACGGTCAGGGGATATACGAGCAGTACTTC
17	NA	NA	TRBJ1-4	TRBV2	CASSEWGKGATNEKLFF	TGTGCCAGCAGTGAATGGGGGAAGGGGGCAACTAATGAAAAACTGTTTTTT
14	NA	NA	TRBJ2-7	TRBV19	CASSMGQATYEQYF	TGTGCCAGTAGTATGGGCCAGGCAACCTACGAGCAGTACTTC
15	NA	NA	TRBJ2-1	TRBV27	CASSPHAGYYNEQFF	TGTGCCAGCAGTCCCCATGCGGGGTACTACAATGAGCAGTTCTTC
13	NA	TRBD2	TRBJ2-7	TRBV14	CASSPGLRAEQYF	TGTGCCAGCAGCCCGGGACTAAGGGCCGAGCAGTACTTC
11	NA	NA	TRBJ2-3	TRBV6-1	CENGSVDTQYF	TGCGAAAACGGGTCCGTAGATACGCAGTATTTT
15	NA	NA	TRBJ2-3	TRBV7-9	CASSRTPSSTDTQYF	TGTGCCAGCAGTCGGACTCCCTCGAGCACAGATACGCAGTATTTT
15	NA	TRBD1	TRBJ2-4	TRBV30	CAWSRDRIAKNIQYF	TGTGCCTGGAGTCGGGACAGAATAGCCAAAAACATTCAGTACTTC
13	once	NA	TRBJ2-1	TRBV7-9	CSSSFLGGNEQFF	TGTTCCAGCAGCTTCTTAGGAGGGAATGAGCAGTTCTTC
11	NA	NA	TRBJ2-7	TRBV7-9	CASSLGVEQYF	TGTGCCAGCAGTTTGGGAGTCGAGCAGTACTTC
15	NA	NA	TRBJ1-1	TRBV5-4	CASSSSRGGRTEAFF	TGTGCCAGCAGCTCGTCCAGGGGAGGGAGGACTGAAGCTTTCTTT